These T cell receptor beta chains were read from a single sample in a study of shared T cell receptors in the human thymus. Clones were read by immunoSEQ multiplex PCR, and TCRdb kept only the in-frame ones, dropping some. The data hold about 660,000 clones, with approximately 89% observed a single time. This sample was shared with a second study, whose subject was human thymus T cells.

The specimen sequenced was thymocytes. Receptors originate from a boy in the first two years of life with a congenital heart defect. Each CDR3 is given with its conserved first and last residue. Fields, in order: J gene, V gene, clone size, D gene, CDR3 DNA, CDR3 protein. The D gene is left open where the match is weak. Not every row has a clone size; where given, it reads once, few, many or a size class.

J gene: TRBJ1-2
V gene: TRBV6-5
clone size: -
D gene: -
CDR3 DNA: TGTGCCAGCACCGTAGGTGGGGGCCCTAACTATGGCTACACCTTC
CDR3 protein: CASTVGGGPNYGYTF

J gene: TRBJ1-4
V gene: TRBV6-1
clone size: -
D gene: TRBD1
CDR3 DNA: TGTGCCAGCAGCCACCTGACAGGGGAACTGTTTTTT
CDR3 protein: CASSHLTGELFF

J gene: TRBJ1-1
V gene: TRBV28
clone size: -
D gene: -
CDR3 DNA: TGTGCCAGCAGTCCCTTCCCGGGCGGGGGTACTGAAGCTTTCTTT
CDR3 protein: CASSPFPGGGTEAFF

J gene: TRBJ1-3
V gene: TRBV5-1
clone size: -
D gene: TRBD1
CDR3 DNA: TGCGCCAGCAGCCAGACGGACAGGGGTACTGGAAACACCATATATTTT
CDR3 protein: CASSQTDRGTGNTIYF

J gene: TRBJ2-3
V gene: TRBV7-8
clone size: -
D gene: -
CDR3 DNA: TGTGCCAGCAGCTTAGTCGCAGATACGCAGTATTTT
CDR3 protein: CASSLVADTQYF

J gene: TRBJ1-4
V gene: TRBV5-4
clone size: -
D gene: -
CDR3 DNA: TGTGCCTGGAGGGCCAGACGATCTGAAAAACTGTTTTTT
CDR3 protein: CAWRARRSEKLFF

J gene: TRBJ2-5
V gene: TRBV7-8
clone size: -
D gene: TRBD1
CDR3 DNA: TGTGCCAGCAGACGGGACAGCACACAAGAGACCCAGTACTTC
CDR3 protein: CASRRDSTQETQYF

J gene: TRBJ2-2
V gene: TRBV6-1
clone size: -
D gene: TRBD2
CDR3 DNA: TGTGCCAGCAGTGAAAGTCCGAGTGTGGTGTCTAGCGGATTTAACACCGGGGAGCTGTTTTTT
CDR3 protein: CASSESPSVVSSGFNTGELFF

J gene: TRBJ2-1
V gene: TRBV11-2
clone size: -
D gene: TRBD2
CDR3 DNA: TGTGCCAGCAGCTTAGAGAGGGAGCGGGAGTGGGTCGATGAGCAGTTCTTC
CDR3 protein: CASSLEREREWVDEQFF

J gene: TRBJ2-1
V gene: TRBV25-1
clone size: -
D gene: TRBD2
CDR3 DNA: TGTGCCAGCAGTAGGCTATACGGGGGGGAATACAATGAGCAGTTCTTC
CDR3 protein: CASSRLYGGEYNEQFF

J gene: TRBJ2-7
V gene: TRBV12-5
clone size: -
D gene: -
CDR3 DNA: TGTGCTAGTGGTTTGGCCCAGACATGGCTTCCCTACGAGCAGTACTTC
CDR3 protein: CASGLAQTWLPYEQYF

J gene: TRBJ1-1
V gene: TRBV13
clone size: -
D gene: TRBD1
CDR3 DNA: TGTGCCAGCAGACAACAGGGGACTGAAGCTTTCTTT
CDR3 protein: CASRQQGTEAFF

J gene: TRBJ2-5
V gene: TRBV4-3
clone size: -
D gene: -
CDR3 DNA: TGCGCCAGCAGCCAAGATACGGGGGAAGAGACCCAGTACTTC
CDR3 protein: CASSQDTGEETQYF

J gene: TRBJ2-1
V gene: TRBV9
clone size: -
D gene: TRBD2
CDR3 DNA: TGTGCCAGCAGCGCCGGGACTAGCGGGAGCTATGAGCAGTTCTTC
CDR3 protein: CASSAGTSGSYEQFF

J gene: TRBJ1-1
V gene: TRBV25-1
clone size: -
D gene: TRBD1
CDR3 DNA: TGTGCCAGCAGTGGCCCAATGGGACAGGGGGTGAACACTGAAGCTTTCTTT
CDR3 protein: CASSGPMGQGVNTEAFF

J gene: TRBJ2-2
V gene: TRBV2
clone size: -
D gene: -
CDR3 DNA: TGTGCCAGCGGGGAGCAGACCGGGGAGCTGTTTTTT
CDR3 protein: CASGEQTGELFF

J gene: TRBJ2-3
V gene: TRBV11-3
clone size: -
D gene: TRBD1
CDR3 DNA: TGTGCCAGCAGTTTGACCCCGGGACAGGGGTCCACAGATACGCAGTATTTT
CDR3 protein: CASSLTPGQGSTDTQYF

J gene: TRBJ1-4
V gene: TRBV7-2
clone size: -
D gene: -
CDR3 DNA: TGTGCCAGCAGTCGACCTTCCGGGACTTTCGGACCCAATGAAAAACTGTTTTTT
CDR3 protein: CASSRPSGTFGPNEKLFF

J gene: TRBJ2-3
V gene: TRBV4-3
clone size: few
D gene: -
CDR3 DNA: TGCGCCAGCAGCCATGGACAGCCACACTATCGAGATACGCAGTATTTT
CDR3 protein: CASSHGQPHYRDTQYF

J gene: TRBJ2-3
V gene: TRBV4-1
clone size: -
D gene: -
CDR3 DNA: TGCGCCAGCAGCCAAGGATACCCTTTCTCGCGGGGGCAATACACAGATACGCAGTATTTT
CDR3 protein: CASSQGYPFSRGQYTDTQYF

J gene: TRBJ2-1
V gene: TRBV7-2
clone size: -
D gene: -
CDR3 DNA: TGTGCCAGCAGCTTGGTGGCGGCGGGGTCTTACAATGAGCAGTTCTTC
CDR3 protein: CASSLVAAGSYNEQFF

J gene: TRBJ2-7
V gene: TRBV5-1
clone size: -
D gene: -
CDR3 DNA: TGCGCCAGCAGCCCGCGGGATCCCTACGAGCAGTACTTC
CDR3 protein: CASSPRDPYEQYF

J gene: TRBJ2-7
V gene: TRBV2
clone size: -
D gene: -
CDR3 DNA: TGTGCCAGCAGCCTCAGAACAGGGCCCTACGAGCAGTACTTC
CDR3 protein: CASSLRTGPYEQYF

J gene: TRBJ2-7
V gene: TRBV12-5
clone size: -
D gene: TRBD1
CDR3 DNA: TGTGCTAGTGGTTTGGTAAGGACAGGTCCCGGGCGGTACTTC
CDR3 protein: CASGLVRTGPGRYF

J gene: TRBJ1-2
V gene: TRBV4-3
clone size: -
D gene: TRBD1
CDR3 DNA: TGCGCCAGCAGCCAGGGGACAGGGGACGGCGGCTACACCTTC
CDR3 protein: CASSQGTGDGGYTF

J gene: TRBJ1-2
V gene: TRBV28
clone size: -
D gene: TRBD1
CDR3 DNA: TGTGCCAGCAGGTATTCAGGGGGCACAAACTATGGCTACACCTTC
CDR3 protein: CASRYSGGTNYGYTF

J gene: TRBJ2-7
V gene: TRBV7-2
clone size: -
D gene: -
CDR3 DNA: TGTGCCAGCACCCATAACGGGTACGAGCAGTACTTC
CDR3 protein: CASTHNGYEQYF

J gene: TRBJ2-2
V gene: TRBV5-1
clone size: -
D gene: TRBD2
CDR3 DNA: TGCGCCAGCAGCTTGGGAAAGCGGGAGGGCCCCACCGGGGAGCTGTTTTTT
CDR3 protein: CASSLGKREGPTGELFF

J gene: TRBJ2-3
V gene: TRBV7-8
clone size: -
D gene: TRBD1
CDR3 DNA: TGTGCCAGCAGCGCGGGACAGGGGGCGGGTACGCAGTATTTT
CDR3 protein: CASSAGQGAGTQYF

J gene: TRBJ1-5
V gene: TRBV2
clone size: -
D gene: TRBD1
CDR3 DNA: TGTGCCAGCAGGGCGACAGGGGTTCAGCCCCAGCATTTT
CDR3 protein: CASRATGVQPQHF

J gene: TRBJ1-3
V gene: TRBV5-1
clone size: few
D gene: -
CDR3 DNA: TGCGCCAGCAGCTCCGGACAGCCCTCTGGAAACACCATATATTTT
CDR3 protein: CASSSGQPSGNTIYF